A selection of T cell receptor beta chains follows, all from one sample in a study of cytomegalovirus exposure and HLA in healthy donors. TCRdb's table, derived via immunoSEQ multiplex PCR, lists solely in-frame clones and lacks some. The sample lists about 220,000 clones, over 80% seen once, with under 0.85% in the top ten. Sequenced sample: PBMCs. The source is a boy between 2 and 10 years old in good health and CMV-seronegative. CDR3s include the opening cysteine and the closing phenylalanine or tryptophan. D genes are given only for firm matches. Size is stated for part of the rows, as once, few or many counts, or as a class when the clone is expanded.

>-|-|TRBJ1-1|TRBV10-3
CAISESPGRTEAFF
TGTGCCATCAGTGAGTCCCCAGGCAGGACTGAAGCTTTCTTT
>-|-|TRBJ2-7|TRBV7-9
CSSSHGGGPGYEQYF
TGTTCCAGCAGCCATGGGGGGGGGCCAGGCTACGAGCAGTACTTC
>-|-|TRBJ1-1|TRBV5-1
CASSLEPSTEAFF
TGCGCCAGCAGCTTGGAGCCGAGCACTGAAGCTTTCTTT
>-|-|TRBJ1-1|TRBV6-6
CASSYAENTEAFF
TGTGCCAGCAGTTATGCGGAGAACACTGAAGCTTTCTTT
>TRBD2|-|TRBJ2-5|TRBV7-9
CASSRRGDPETQYF
TGTGCCAGCAGCCGCCGGGGGGATCCGGAGACCCAGTACTTC
>-|-|TRBJ1-1|TRBV7-8
CASSLIVRQQAFF
TGTGCCAGCAGCTTAATAGTGCGACAGCAAGCTTTCTTT
>TRBD1|-|TRBJ1-2|TRBV29-1
CSVPGQGDYGYTF
TGCAGCGTCCCGGGACAGGGCGACTATGGCTACACCTTC
>-|-|TRBJ1-1|TRBV5-5
CASRFGMNTEAFF
TGTGCCAGCAGATTTGGCATGAACACTGAAGCTTTCTTT
>-|-|TRBJ2-2|TRBV7-9
CASSFGGTGELFF
TGTGCCAGCAGCTTTGGGGGGACCGGGGAGCTGTTTTTT
>TRBD2|-|TRBJ2-5|TRBV7-2
CASSLFPGGRETQYF
TGTGCCAGCAGCTTATTCCCGGGAGGAAGAGAGACCCAGTACTTC
>-|-|TRBJ1-5|TRBV29-1
CSVGDRINQPQHF
TGCAGCGTTGGAGACAGGATCAATCAGCCCCAGCATTTT
>-|-|TRBJ1-2|TRBV19
CASSMGGKAGGYTF
TGTGCCAGTAGTATGGGGGGAAAAGCGGGGGGCTACACCTTC
>-|-|TRBJ1-1|TRBV11-3
CASSQGTREAFF
TGTGCCAGCAGCCAGGGGACGCGCGAAGCTTTCTTT
>TRBD1|-|TRBJ2-7|TRBV5-6
CASTRDRGKNYEQYF
TGTGCCAGCACCCGGGACAGGGGGAAGAATTACGAGCAGTACTTC
>-|-|TRBJ1-4|TRBV11-2
CASSLDVNNEKLFF
TGTGCCAGCAGCTTAGATGTCAATAATGAAAAACTGTTTTTT
>TRBD1|-|TRBJ2-5|TRBV5-1
CASSSLDRGRQETQYF
TGCGCCAGCAGCTCTTTGGACAGGGGGCGGCAAGAGACCCAGTACTTC
>-|-|TRBJ2-1|TRBV29-1
CSVEARNNEQFF
TGCAGCGTTGAGGCCAGAAACAATGAGCAGTTCTTC
>TRBD1|-|TRBJ2-3|TRBV6-4
CASSDTGTGADTQYF
TGTGCCAGCAGTGACACGGGGACAGGAGCCGATACGCAGTATTTT
>-|-|TRBJ2-5|TRBV25-1
CASSEGTGTPRTQYF
TGTGCCAGCAGTGAGGGAACCGGGACACCAAGAACCCAGTACTTC
>-|-|TRBJ2-7|TRBV6-1
CALAASAAYEQYF
TGTGCCCTCGCGGCTAGCGCAGCCTACGAGCAGTACTTC
>-|-|TRBJ1-5|TRBV19
CASSIGQGGQPQHF
TGTGCCAGTAGTATCGGTCAGGGTGGTCAGCCCCAGCATTTT
>-|-|TRBJ2-3|TRBV7-8
CASSLYRDADTQYF
TGTGCCAGCAGCTTATACAGGGACGCAGATACGCAGTATTTT
>-|-|TRBJ2-1|TRBV6-5
CASSEQGFNEQFF
TGTGCCAGCAGTGAACAGGGTTTCAATGAGCAGTTCTTC
>-|-|TRBJ1-4|TRBV7-9
CASSLAATNEKLFF
TGTGCCAGCAGCCTGGCGGCAACTAATGAAAAACTGTTTTTT
>-|-|TRBJ1-1|TRBV25-1
CASSESAGVEAFF
TGTGCCAGCAGTGAATCGGCAGGGGTTGAAGCTTTCTTT
>TRBD1|-|TRBJ2-1|TRBV7-9
CASSYRQGITYNEQFF
TGTGCCAGCAGCTACCGACAGGGGATCACCTACAATGAGCAGTTCTTC
>-|-|TRBJ1-3|TRBV5-1
CASSLAPGYGNTIYF
TGCGCCAGCAGCTTGGCCCCGGGGTATGGAAACACCATATATTTT
>-|-|TRBJ2-7|TRBV19
CASSPVGTYEQYF
TGTGCCAGTAGTCCGGTCGGTACCTACGAGCAGTACTTC
>TRBD1|-|TRBJ2-7|TRBV7-9
CASSLVDRVHEQYF
TGTGCCAGCAGCTTAGTTGACAGGGTTCACGAGCAGTACTTC
>TRBD1|-|TRBJ1-4|TRBV9
CASSPRTGADEKLFF
TGTGCCAGCAGCCCACGGACAGGAGCAGATGAAAAACTGTTTTTT
>TRBD1|few|TRBJ2-7|TRBV5-6
CASSNHWDSTTYEQYF
TGTGCCAGCAGCAATCATTGGGACAGTACAACCTACGAGCAGTACTTC
>TRBD1|-|TRBJ2-3|TRBV15
CATNLQGAWTDTQYF
TGTGCCACCAACCTGCAGGGGGCTTGGACAGATACGCAGTATTTT
>-|-|TRBJ1-5|TRBV15
CATSRDQGLSNQPQHF
TGTGCCACCAGCAGAGATCAGGGTTTGAGTAATCAGCCCCAGCATTTT
>TRBD2|-|TRBJ2-1|TRBV29-1
CSVVGTSGTYNEQFF
TGCAGCGTCGTCGGGACTAGCGGGACGTACAATGAGCAGTTCTTC
>-|-|TRBJ2-7|TRBV27
CASSLTGGPYEQYF
TGTGCCAGCAGTTTGACCGGGGGACCCTACGAGCAGTACTTC
>-|few|TRBJ2-7|TRBV5-6
CASFPGAGTYEQYF
TGTGCCAGCTTCCCTGGGGCAGGGACCTACGAGCAGTACTTC
>TRBD2|-|TRBJ2-1|TRBV30
CAWEGTSGAGEQFF
TGTGCCTGGGAAGGGACTAGCGGGGCTGGTGAGCAGTTCTTC
>-|-|TRBJ1-1|TRBV11-3
CASSLDRDTEAFF
TGTGCCAGCAGCTTAGACAGGGACACTGAAGCTTTCTTT
>TRBD1|-|TRBJ1-2|TRBV9
CASSVETGRSYTF
TGTGCCAGCAGCGTGGAGACAGGGAGGAGCTACACCTTC
>TRBD2|once|TRBJ2-1|TRBV7-2
CASSLVTAGVAGGEQFF
TGTGCCAGCAGCTTAGTTACAGCGGGAGTAGCCGGAGGTGAGCAGTTCTTC
>-|-|TRBJ2-7|TRBV7-2
CASSPRTVYYEQYF
TGTGCCAGCTCACCACGGACAGTTTACTACGAGCAGTACTTC
>TRBD2|-|TRBJ2-7|TRBV19
CASSTAGGYEQYF
TGTGCCAGTTCGACAGCGGGGGGCTACGAGCAGTACTTC
>-|once|TRBJ2-2|TRBV6-1
CASSDQGRNTGELFF
TGTGCCAGCAGTGACCAGGGTCGGAACACCGGGGAGCTGTTTTTT
>-|-|TRBJ2-7|TRBV11-2
CASSSGPSYEQYF
TGTGCCAGCAGCTCCGGTCCCTCCTACGAGCAGTACTTC
>-|-|TRBJ2-7|TRBV4-1
CASSQEDTFYEQYF
TGCGCCAGCAGCCAAGAGGACACATTCTACGAGCAGTACTTC
>-|once|TRBJ2-5|TRBV5-4
CASSLQGRETQYF
TGTGCCAGCAGCTTACAGGGACGGGAGACCCAGTACTTC
>-|-|TRBJ1-2|TRBV5-6
CASSLGHYTGYTF
TGTGCCAGCAGCTTGGGGCATTATACTGGCTACACCTTC
>TRBD2|-|TRBJ2-7|TRBV5-1
CASSWGGLCGRPCTYEQYF
TGCGCCAGCAGCTGGGGGGGGTTATGCGGGAGGCCCTGTACCTACGAGCAGTACTTC
>-|-|TRBJ1-2|TRBV10-1
CASSESGRGGYTF
TGCGCCAGCAGTGAGTCGGGCAGGGGCGGCTACACCTTC
>TRBD1|once|TRBJ1-5|TRBV19
CASSFHTDRDQPQHF
TGTGCCAGTAGTTTTCACACCGACAGGGATCAGCCCCAGCATTTT
>-|once|TRBJ1-1|TRBV20-1
CSAEQVSEAFF
TGCAGTGCTGAACAGGTTTCTGAAGCTTTCTTT
>-|-|TRBJ1-2|TRBV7-4
CASSLGGQGNGYTF
TGTGCCAGCAGCTTAGGCGGTCAGGGGAATGGCTACACCTTC
>TRBD1|-|TRBJ1-6|TRBV9
CASSPGTVGSPLHF
TGTGCCAGCAGCCCCGGGACAGTTGGTTCACCCCTCCACTTT
>TRBD1|few|TRBJ1-4|TRBV4-1
CASSSRDREPTNEKLFF
TGCGCCAGCAGCTCCCGGGACAGGGAACCAACTAATGAAAAACTGTTTTTT
>TRBD1|-|TRBJ2-1|TRBV5-1
CATGQGGYNEQFF
TGCGCCACCGGACAGGGTGGGTACAATGAGCAGTTCTTC
>TRBD1|-|TRBJ1-2|TRBV27
CASSSRGLKGYTF
TGTGCCAGCAGTTCCAGGGGGCTAAAGGGCTACACCTTC
>TRBD1|-|TRBJ1-1|TRBV6-1
CASSELQGGSTEAFF
TGTGCCAGCAGTGAGCTACAGGGGGGGAGTACTGAAGCTTTCTTT
>-|once|TRBJ2-5|TRBV30
CAWSVSGETQYF
TGTGCCTGGAGTGTATCAGGGGAGACCCAGTACTTC